The sequence of this T cell receptor (beta chain) was determined in a study of CD8 T cell repertoires and HIV-1 epitope variants. General observations from the study: Most of the nine antigen-specific clonotypes appeared cross-reactive to autologous or escape variants.

Germline V CDR1 and CDR2: SEHNR, FQNEAQ (reference sequence). Trimming removed 1 base at V and 3 bases at J, with 12 bases between. The CDR3 runs 16 residues. On the immunoSEQ platform, TCR beta CDR3s were sequenced at survey depth. TCRdb's table, derived via immunoSEQ multiplex PCR, lists solely in-frame clones and lacks some. This table holds about 95,000 clones, 74% found once. Comment on this clone: Its antigen is not identified.

The sequence came from a male donor with HIV. Sequences were obtained from uncultured baseline CD8+ T cells from peripheral blood mononuclear cells (PBMCs). The chain combines TRBV7-9 with TRBJ2-2; D is possibly TRBD2 (5 bases). This chain's CDR3 is CASSLDEGWDTGELFF. CDR3 bases: TGTGCCAGCAGCTTAGACGAGGGTTGGGACACCGGGGAGCTGTTTTTT.